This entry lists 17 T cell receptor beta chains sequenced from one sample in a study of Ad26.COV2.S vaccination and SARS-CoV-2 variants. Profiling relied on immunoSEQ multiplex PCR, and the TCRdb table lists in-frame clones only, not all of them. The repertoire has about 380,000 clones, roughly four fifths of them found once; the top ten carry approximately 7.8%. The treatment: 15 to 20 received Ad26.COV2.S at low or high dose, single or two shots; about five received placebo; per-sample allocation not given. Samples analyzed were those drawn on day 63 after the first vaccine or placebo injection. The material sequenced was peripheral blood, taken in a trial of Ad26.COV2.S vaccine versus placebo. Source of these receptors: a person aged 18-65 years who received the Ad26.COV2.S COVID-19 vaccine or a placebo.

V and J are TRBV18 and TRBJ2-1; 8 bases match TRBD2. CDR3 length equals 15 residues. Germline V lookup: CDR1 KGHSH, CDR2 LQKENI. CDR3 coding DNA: TGTGCTAGCGGGTCGGTAGCGGGGCCATACAATGAGCAGTTCTTC. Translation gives CASGSVAGPYNEQFF.

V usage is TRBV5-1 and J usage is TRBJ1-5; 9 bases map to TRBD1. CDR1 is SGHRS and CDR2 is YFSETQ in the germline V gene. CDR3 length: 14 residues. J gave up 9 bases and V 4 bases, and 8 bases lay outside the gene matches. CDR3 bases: TGCGCCAGCAGCGAGGGACAGGGACAATGGCCCCAGCATTTT. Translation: CASSEGQGQWPQHF.

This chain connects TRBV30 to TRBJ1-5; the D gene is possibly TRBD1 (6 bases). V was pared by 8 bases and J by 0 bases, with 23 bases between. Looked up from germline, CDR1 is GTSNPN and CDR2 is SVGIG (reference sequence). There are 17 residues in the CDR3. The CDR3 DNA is TGTGCCACCCCCGCAGGGGTCCGTTCTAATAGCAATCAGCCCCAGCATTTT. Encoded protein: CATPAGVRSNSNQPQHF.

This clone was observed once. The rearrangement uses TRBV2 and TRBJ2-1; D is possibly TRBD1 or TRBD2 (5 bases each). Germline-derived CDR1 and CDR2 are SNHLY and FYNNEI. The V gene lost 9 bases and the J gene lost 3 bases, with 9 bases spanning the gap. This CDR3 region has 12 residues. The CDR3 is CARWDLYNEQFF. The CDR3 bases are TGTGCCAGGTGGGACCTCTACAATGAGCAGTTCTTC.

The CDR3 DNA reads as TGTGCCTGGAGTCTGGGGACCGCGGAACGTGAGCAGTTCTTC. Translating it yields CAWSLGTAEREQFF. J is TRBJ2-1 and V is TRBV30, with D possibly being TRBD1 or TRBD2 (5 bases each). The CDR3 length is 14 residues. Germline-derived CDR1 and CDR2 are GTSNPN and SVGIG (reference sequence). V lost 2 bases and J 9 bases, leaving 17 bases between the germline ends.

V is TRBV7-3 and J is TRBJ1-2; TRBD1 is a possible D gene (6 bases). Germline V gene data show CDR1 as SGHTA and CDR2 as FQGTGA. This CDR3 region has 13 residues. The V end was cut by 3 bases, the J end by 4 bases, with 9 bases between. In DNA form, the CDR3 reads TGTGCCAGCAGCTTCCAAGGGGGCTATGGCTACACCTTC. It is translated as CASSFQGGYGYTF.

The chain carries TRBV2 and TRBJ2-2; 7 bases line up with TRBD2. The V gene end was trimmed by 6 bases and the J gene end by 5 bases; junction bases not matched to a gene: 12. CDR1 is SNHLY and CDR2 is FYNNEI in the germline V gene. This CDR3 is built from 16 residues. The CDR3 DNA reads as TGTGCCAGCAGAGCCCCCGGGAGGAGAGGAACCGGGGAGCTGTTTTTT. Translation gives CASRAPGRRGTGELFF.

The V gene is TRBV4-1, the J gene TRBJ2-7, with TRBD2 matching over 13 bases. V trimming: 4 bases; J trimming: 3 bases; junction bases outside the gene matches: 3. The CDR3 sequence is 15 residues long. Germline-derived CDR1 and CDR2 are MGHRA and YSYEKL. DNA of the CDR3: TGCGCCAGCAGCCCAGGGACTAGCGGGGTCTACGAGCAGTACTTC. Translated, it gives CASSPGTSGVYEQYF.

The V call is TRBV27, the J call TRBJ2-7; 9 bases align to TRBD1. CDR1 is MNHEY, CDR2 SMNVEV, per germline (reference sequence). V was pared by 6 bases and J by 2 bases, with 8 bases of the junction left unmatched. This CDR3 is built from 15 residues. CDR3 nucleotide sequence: TGTGCCAGCAGCTCCCCCGGGACAGGGACCTACGAGCAGTACTTC. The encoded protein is CASSSPGTGTYEQYF.

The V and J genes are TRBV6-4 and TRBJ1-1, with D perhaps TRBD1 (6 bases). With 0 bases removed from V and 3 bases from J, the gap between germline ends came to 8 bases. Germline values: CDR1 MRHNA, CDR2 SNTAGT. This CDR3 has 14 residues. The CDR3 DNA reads TGTGCCAGCAGTGACTCGTCAGGGGACACTGAAGCTTTCTTT. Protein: CASSDSSGDTEAFF.

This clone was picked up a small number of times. CDR3 DNA sequence: TGTGCCACCAGCATGGTCATAGGTCGAAACGAGCAGTACTTC. Amino acids: CATSMVIGRNEQYF. The chain has TRBV15 and TRBJ2-7, with no clear D. Trimming removed 4 bases from V and 5 bases from J, with 15 bases in between. This CDR3 has 14 residues. Per the germline V gene, CDR1 is LNHNV and CDR2 is YYDKDF (reference sequence).

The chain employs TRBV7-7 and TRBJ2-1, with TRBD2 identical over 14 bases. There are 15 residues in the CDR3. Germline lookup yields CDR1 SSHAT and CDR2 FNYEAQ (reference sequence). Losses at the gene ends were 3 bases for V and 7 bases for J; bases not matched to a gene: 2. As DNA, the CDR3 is TGTGCCAGCAGCTTGGGGACTAGCGGGAGAAATGAGCAGTTCTTC. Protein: CASSLGTSGRNEQFF.

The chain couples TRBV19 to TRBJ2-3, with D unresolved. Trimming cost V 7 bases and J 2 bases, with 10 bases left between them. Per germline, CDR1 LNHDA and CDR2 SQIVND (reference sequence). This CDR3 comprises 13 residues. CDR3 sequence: CASNGFPTDTQYF. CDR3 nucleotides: TGTGCCAGTAATGGGTTCCCCACAGATACGCAGTATTTT.

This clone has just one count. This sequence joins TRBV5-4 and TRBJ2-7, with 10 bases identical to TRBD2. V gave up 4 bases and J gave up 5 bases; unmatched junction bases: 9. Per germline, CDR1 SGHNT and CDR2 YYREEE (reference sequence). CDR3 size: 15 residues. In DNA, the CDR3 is TGTGCCAGCAGCCGACCACTAGCGGGGTCTGACGAGCAGTACTTC. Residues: CASSRPLAGSDEQYF.

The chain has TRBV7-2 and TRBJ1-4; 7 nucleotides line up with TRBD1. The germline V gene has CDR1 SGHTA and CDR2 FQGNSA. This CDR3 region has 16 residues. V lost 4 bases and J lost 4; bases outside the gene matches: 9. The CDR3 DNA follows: TGTGCCAGCAGCTCCGACAGGGCCCGGTATAATGAAAAACTGTTTTTT. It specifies CASSSDRARYNEKLFF.

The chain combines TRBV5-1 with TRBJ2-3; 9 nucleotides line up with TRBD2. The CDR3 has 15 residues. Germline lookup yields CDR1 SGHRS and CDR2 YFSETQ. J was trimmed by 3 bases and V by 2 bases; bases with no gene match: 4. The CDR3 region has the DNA TGCGCCAGCAGCTTCGCTAGCGGGGTTACAGATACGCAGTATTTT. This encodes CASSFASGVTDTQYF.

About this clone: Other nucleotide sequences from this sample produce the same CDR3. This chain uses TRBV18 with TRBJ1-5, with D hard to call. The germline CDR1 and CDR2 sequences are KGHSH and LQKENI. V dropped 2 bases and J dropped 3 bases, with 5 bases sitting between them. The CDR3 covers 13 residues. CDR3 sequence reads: CASSPGLNQPQHF. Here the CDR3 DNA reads TGTGCCAGCTCACCAGGGCTCAATCAGCCCCAGCATTTT.